Listed here are 16 T cell receptor beta chains from one sample, sequenced in a study of glioma-infiltrating T cells. Using RNA template, CDR3s of TCR alpha and beta were amplified with iRepertoire arm-PCR. TCRdb used MiXCR to reprocess the multiplex PCR reads, holding one entry per CDR3 protein. The data hold about 140,000 distinct CDR3 sequences, with about 39% observed a single time. Source material: glioma tissue, nonneoplastic brain tissue, or PBMCs (not recorded which). The receptor source for this set is a human donor with low-grade glioma or glioblastoma, undergoing nonglioma brain surgery, or in good health (not recorded which).

On this clonotype: A much larger clone sits a single nucleotide away, making a read error possible. The chain has TRBV2 and TRBJ1-2, with D possibly matching TRBD1 (5 bases). The V end lost 8 bases, the J end lost 4 bases, and 11 bases lay between the germline ends. This CDR3 has 12 amino acids. Per germline, CDR1 SNHLY and CDR2 FYNNEI. The CDR3 here is CASGIQGYGYTF. CDR3 sequence (DNA): TGTGCCAGCGGTATCCAGGGCTATGGCTACACCTTC.

The chain joins TRBV24-1 to TRBJ2-3; 7 bases are a match to TRBD1. Germline V CDR1 and CDR2: KGHDR, SFDVKD. The V gene end was trimmed by 4 bases and the J gene end by 4 bases; junction bases not matched to a gene: 7. The CDR3 covers 15 residues. CDR3 coding DNA: TGTGCCACCAGTGACTCGACAGGGCAGCCAGATACGCAGTATTTT. This translates into CATSDSTGQPDTQYF.

This clonotype came up a few times. The chain recombines TRBV4-1 with TRBJ1-5; D is perhaps TRBD1 (6 bases). This CDR3 is 18 amino acids long. Trimming removed 2 bases from V and 0 bases from J, with 17 bases in between. Germline CDR1 MGHRA, CDR2 YSYEKL. This CDR3 reads CASSQFYQGRYSNQPQHF. The CDR3, as DNA: TGCGCCAGCAGCCAATTTTATCAGGGGCGATATAGCAATCAGCCCCAGCATTTT.

The chain employs TRBV7-9 and TRBJ1-1, with D unresolved. There are 14 residues in the CDR3. CDR1 SEHNR and CDR2 FQNEAQ come from the germline V gene (reference sequence). V was pared by 7 bases and J by 2 bases, with 14 bases between. This chain's CDR3 is CASIFGDGNTEAFF. CDR3 bases: TGTGCCAGCATCTTCGGAGACGGTAACACTGAAGCTTTCTTT.

The rearrangement uses TRBV6-1 and TRBJ1-5, with a possible D match to TRBD1 (6 bases). There are 15 residues in the CDR3. The V end was cut by 5 bases, the J end by 4 bases, with 15 bases between. CDR1 MNHNS and CDR2 SASEGT come from the germline V gene. The CDR3 DNA sequence: TGTGCCAGCAGTTCGTCCGGGACAAATAATCAGCCCCAGCATTTT. Its protein product is CASSSSGTNNQPQHF.

The rearrangement links TRBV6-6 to TRBJ1-1; D perhaps matches TRBD1 (5 bases). V lost 1 base and J lost 1, with 7 bases in between. Per germline, CDR1 MNHNY and CDR2 SVGAGI (reference sequence). This CDR3 spans 14 amino acids. The CDR3 loop is CASSYYGQNTEAFF. CDR3 bases: TGTGCCAGCAGTTACTACGGACAGAACACTGAAGCTTTCTTT.

The sample holds one count of this clonotype. The rearrangement uses TRBV15 and TRBJ2-1, with 7 bases fitting TRBD1. Germline V lookup: CDR1 LNHNV, CDR2 YYDKDF (reference sequence). The CDR3 contains 20 residues. J gave up 5 bases and V 3 bases, and 22 bases lay outside the gene matches. CDR3 DNA: TGTGCCACCAGCAGCCCGGGAAGGTACGAAGGGACAGCGCTTAACAATGAGCAGTTCTTC. Translation: CATSSPGRYEGTALNNEQFF. Full variable domain (outside the CDR3, taken from reference TRBV15 and TRBJ2-1): DAMVIQNPRYQVTQFGKPVTLSCSQTLNHNVMYWYQQKSSQAPKLLFHYYDKDFNNEADTPDNFQSRRPNTSFCFLDIRSPGLGDTAMYLCATSSPGRYEGTALNNEQFFGPGTRLTVL.

This clonotype was detected ten times or more. This chain connects TRBV6-1 to TRBJ2-3, with D possibly called TRBD1 or TRBD2 (5 bases each). The CDR3 sequence is 14 residues long. V was clipped by 5 bases and J by 0 bases, with 9 bases between them. CDR1 MNHNS and CDR2 SASEGT come from the germline V gene. The CDR3 here is CASSLGTSTDTQYF. The CDR3 region has the DNA TGTGCCAGCAGTTTAGGGACGAGCACAGATACGCAGTATTTT.

The genes are TRBV6-2 or TRBV6-3 and TRBJ1-2; D gene ambiguous. Germline V gene lookup returns CDR1 MNHEY and CDR2 SVGEGT. Trimming shortened V by 3 bases and J by 4 bases, and 18 bases separated the two germline ends. This CDR3 comprises 16 residues. The CDR3 DNA reads as TGTGCCAGCAGTTATTCGATTCTTCGCGGACTCTATGGCTACACCTTC. It specifies CASSYSILRGLYGYTF.

The rearrangement joins TRBV6-6 to TRBJ1-2; D is unresolved. This CDR3 has 17 residues. Between the trimmed V and J ends, which lost 0 bases and 8 bases, there was a span of 22 bases. Per the germline V gene, CDR1 is MNHNY and CDR2 is SVGAGI (reference sequence). CDR3 nucleotide sequence: TGTGCCAGCAGTTACTCGAGAGGTCCCTTTGATATAGAAGGCTACACCTTC. Translated, it gives CASSYSRGPFDIEGYTF.

This chain connects TRBV7-2 to TRBJ2-5, with a tentative D call TRBD1 (5 bases). The CDR3 has 16 amino acids. Germline CDR1 reads SGHTA; CDR2 reads FQGNSA. V was trimmed by 3 bases and J by 2 bases, leaving 16 bases between them. The DNA for the CDR3 is TGTGCCAGCAGCTTCTCAGGGTCGGCAAGTCAAGAGACCCAGTACTTC. Its translation is CASSFSGSASQETQYF.

The table lists this clonotype with a few counts. This chain links TRBV4-1 with TRBJ1-5, with 7 bases lining up with TRBD1. Germline V gene data show CDR1 as MGHRA and CDR2 as YSYEKL. The V segment lost 3 bases and the J segment 2 bases; nucleotides outside the gene matches: 4. The CDR3 covers 15 residues. DNA of the CDR3: TGCGCCAGCAGCCAGAACGGACAGGGCAATCAGCCCCAGCATTTT. Translating it yields CASSQNGQGNQPQHF.

This chain uses TRBV4-3 with TRBJ2-1, with TRBD2 identical over 14 bases. Losses at the gene ends were 1 base for V and 7 bases for J; bases not matched to a gene: 3. Germline V lookup: CDR1 LGHNA, CDR2 YSLEER. This CDR3 comprises 16 residues. CDR3 sequence (DNA): TGCGCCAGCAGCCAAGGGACTAGCGGGAGGTGGAATGAGCAGTTCTTC. As protein: CASSQGTSGRWNEQFF.

The chain is built from TRBV6-1 and TRBJ2-7, with D perhaps matching TRBD1 or TRBD2 (5 bases each). The CDR3 is 15 amino acids. The V and J ends lost 9 bases and 0 bases respectively, with 18 bases between them. Germline CDR1 MNHNS, CDR2 SASEGT. The CDR3: CASSRTRDGSYEQYF. CDR3 bases: TGTGCCAGTAGCCGAACCCGGGACGGCTCCTACGAGCAGTACTTC.

This clonotype was picked up a small number of times. This chain joins TRBV20-1 and TRBJ2-1, with 8 bases aligning to TRBD2. CDR3 length equals 13 residues. Germline V CDR1 and CDR2: DFQATT, SNEGSKA (reference sequence). J lost 7 bases, V lost 5 bases, and 7 bases had no gene match. CDR3 loop: CSAVSGSRNEQFF. As DNA, the CDR3 is TGCAGTGCTGTAAGCGGGAGTAGAAATGAGCAGTTCTTC.

This chain connects TRBV28 to TRBJ2-1; TRBD2 aligns across 7 bases. Germline CDR1 and CDR2: MDHEN and SYDVKM. The CDR3 totals 17 residues. The trim removed 6 bases at V and 0 bases at J, leaving 11 bases unmatched. CDR3 residues: CASSPPGLTSSYNEQFF. The CDR3 bases are TGTGCCAGCAGCCCACCGGGACTAACCAGCTCCTACAATGAGCAGTTCTTC.